A selection of T cell receptor beta chains follows, all from one sample in a study of control samples from healthy donors and cancer patients. The protocol was immunoSEQ multiplex PCR, while the TCRdb copy is restricted to in-frame clones and leaves out a portion. The sample includes more than 140,000 clones, 85% to 95% of them seen just once. The specimen was blood. The receptors originated from a man aged 40-49 years in good health. Both conserved end residues are trimmed from each CDR3.

v_gene	CDR3aa
TRBV4-2	ASSQGGYGELF
TRBV7-9	ASSPATGGSGNTIY
TRBV9	ASSPGTGRGTDTQY
TRBV13	ASSLTGTGGEKLF
TRBV9	ASSVPQGNSDEAF
TRBV9	ASSPTGGNTEAF
TRBV10-2	ASRPGLAATLEGTDTQY
TRBV24-1	ATSDPGQNTEAF
TRBV24-1	ATSAQGASRYEQY
TRBV5-6	ASSQSIGYEQY
TRBV19	ASSIDSGDINYGYT
TRBV4-3	ASSQGPANYGYT
TRBV7-9	ASSFRQGSLGEQY
TRBV16	ASSQPSGPGLETQY
TRBV19	ASSVTGVYEQY
TRBV4-2	ASSQDLGAHEQY
TRBV15	ATSRGQTGGAYEQY
TRBV3-1/TRBV3-2	ASSPPGTNIQY
TRBV15	ATSWDRAYEQY
TRBV7-2	ASSLLTVNYGYT
TRBV6-2/TRBV6-3	ASSFAGNTYEQY
TRBV5-6	ASIAVAGYSSTDTQY
TRBV5-6	ASSLATDNQPQH
TRBV2	ASRERGPSYEQY
TRBV7-2	ASSFWAGGDQPQH
TRBV7-3	ASSPQENTGELF
TRBV30	AWDRGYEQY
TRBV4-1	ASSQEYGTSGGRLSTDTQY